The T cell receptor (beta chain) under discussion was sequenced for a study of response to subunit inactivated influenza vaccine. Findings and limits, study-wide: Researchers suggested that each seasonal influenza vaccination recruits few new T cells.

TCRdb used MiXCR to reprocess the RT-PCR reads, holding one entry per CDR3 protein. The sample yields hundreds of thousands of distinct CDR3 sequences, roughly 27% seen once. This clonotype was recorded a few times. The antigen is not known. The clonotype originates from a man over 45 who received an inactivated influenza vaccine. Sequences were derived from CD4+ T cells sorted from PBMCs, sampled 5 to 6 days after vaccination.

In nucleotides, the CDR3 is TGTGCCAGCAGCCCCCACCCGCGGGGACAAGAGACCCAGTACTTC. Protein sequence: CASSPHPRGQETQYF. The V and J genes are TRBV12-3 or TRBV12-4 and TRBJ2-5; D might be TRBD2 (6 bases). This CDR3 spans 15 amino acids. Trimming left V 6 bases short and J 2 bases short, with 16 bases between.